The T cell receptor (beta chain) under discussion was sequenced for a study of T cell responses to AZD1222 COVID-19 vaccine. The protocol was immunoSEQ multiplex PCR, while the TCRdb copy is restricted to in-frame clones and leaves out a portion. The sample consists of about 120,000 clones, about 92% of them appearing once. Source: peripheral blood, taken 28 days after the second AZD1222 dose. The TCR was taken from an adult who received the AZD1222 COVID-19 vaccine.

The CDR3 is CASSRCPPAGDLPISYEQYF. Written as DNA, the CDR3 is TGCGCCAGCAGCCGCTGCCCACCCGCCGGGGATCTTCCGATTAGCTACGAGCAGTACTTC. J is TRBJ2-7 and V is TRBV4-3; D possibly corresponds to TRBD2 (5 bases). V gave up 4 bases and J gave up 3 bases, with 31 bases separating them. The germline CDR1 and CDR2 sequences are LGHNA and YSLEER. The CDR3 loop spans 20 amino acids.